One sample yielded the 16 T cell receptor beta chains listed below, sequenced in a study of T cell responses to AZD1222 COVID-19 vaccine. Using immunoSEQ multiplex PCR, the repertoire was profiled, and TCRdb retains in-frame clones only, with some absent. The data hold more than 150,000 clones, with 94% observed a single time. The input for sequencing was peripheral blood, taken 28 days after the second AZD1222 dose. Every receptor here comes from an adult who received the AZD1222 COVID-19 vaccine.

V and J are TRBV9 and TRBJ2-3; possible D gene TRBD2, 6 bases. Germline assignment: CDR1 SGDLS and CDR2 YYNGEE. Trimming removed 0 bases at V and 2 bases at J, with 10 bases between. The CDR3 runs 15 residues. The CDR3 nucleotides read TGTGCCAGCAGCGTAGTGGGGGACTCCACAGATACGCAGTATTTT. It translates to CASSVVGDSTDTQYF.

The chain employs TRBV6-2 or TRBV6-3 and TRBJ1-5, with unresolved D. This CDR3 spans 14 amino acids. Germline V gives CDR1 MNHEY, CDR2 SVGEGT. V lost 4 bases and J lost 4, with 11 bases in between. The CDR3 coding sequence is TGTGCCAGCAGTTTATGGTCACGAAATCAGCCCCAGCATTTT. Translated, it gives CASSLWSRNQPQHF.

This clone was picked up one time. The chain carries TRBV7-3 and TRBJ1-2, with D unresolved. Per germline, CDR1 SGHTA and CDR2 FQGTGA. The CDR3 consists of 15 residues. Deletions cut 1 base from V and 10 bases from J, with 19 bases between. CDR3 nucleotides: TGTGCCAGCAGCTTAATGGCAGGCGGCCGCGGGGTCTACACCTTC. It yields the protein CASSLMAGGRGVYTF.

The chain couples TRBV2 to TRBJ2-1, with 8 bases matching TRBD2. CDR1 and CDR2 from the germline V gene are SNHLY and FYNNEI. J gave up 8 bases and V 4 bases, and 7 bases lay outside the gene matches. CDR3 size: 14 residues. The CDR3 region has the DNA TGTGCCAGCAGTGTCCGCGGGAGGACGGATGAGCAGTTCTTC. Its protein product is CASSVRGRTDEQFF.

This sequence joins TRBV28 and TRBJ2-1, with no clear D. This CDR3 contains 15 residues. The germline V and J ends were trimmed by 1 base and 1 base, with 8 bases remaining between them. Germline assignment: CDR1 MDHEN and CDR2 SYDVKM. CDR3 protein: CASSLLVGSYNEQFF. In DNA form, the CDR3 reads TGTGCCAGCAGTTTATTAGTCGGATCCTACAATGAGCAGTTCTTC.

J is TRBJ2-1 and V is TRBV6-6, with D hard to call. Germline V gene data show CDR1 as MNHNY and CDR2 as SVGAGI (reference sequence). The CDR3 covers 11 residues. With 6 bases removed from V and 8 bases from J, the gap between germline ends came to 8 bases. CDR3 DNA sequence: TGTGCCAGCAGGCTATCTTATGAGCAGTTCTTC. This gives the protein CASRLSYEQFF.

The rearrangement uses TRBV9 and TRBJ1-3; unclear D gene. V was shortened by 0 bases and J by 0 bases, with 10 bases between the two germline ends. Germline CDR1 reads SGDLS; CDR2 reads YYNGEE. The CDR3 is made up of 16 amino acids. The CDR3 is CASSVGPLHSGNTIYF. The CDR3 DNA sequence: TGTGCCAGCAGCGTAGGCCCCCTCCACTCTGGAAACACCATATATTTT. The entire variable domain, with the rest obtained from reference TRBV9 and TRBJ1-3, is as follows: DSGVTQTPKHLITATGQRVTLRCSPRSGDLSVYWYQQSLDQGLQFLIQYYNGEERAKGNILERFSAQQFPDLHSELNLSSLELGDSALYFCASSVGPLHSGNTIYFGEGSWLTVV.

The rearrangement uses TRBV6-5 and TRBJ1-5; the D gene is possibly TRBD1 (6 bases). The germline V gene has CDR1 MNHEY and CDR2 SVGAGI. Trimming stripped 6 bases from V and 10 bases from J, with 13 bases between. The CDR3 runs 12 residues. In DNA form, the CDR3 reads TGTGCCAGCAGAGGCAGGGGTGAACCCCAGCATTTT. This encodes CASRGRGEPQHF.

The chain recombines TRBV7-9 with TRBJ2-1; D is unclear. Germline V lookup: CDR1 SEHNR, CDR2 FQNEAQ (reference sequence). Trimming removed 3 bases from V and 5 bases from J, with 14 bases in between. The CDR3 length is 15 residues. The CDR3 DNA sequence: TGTGCCAGCAGCTTTTGGGGTAGGGCTAACAATGAGCAGTTCTTC. It is translated as CASSFWGRANNEQFF.

The J gene is TRBJ2-7, the V gene TRBV7-2; 8 nucleotides match TRBD2. V lost 1 base to trimming and J lost 4 bases; unmatched junction nucleotides: 3. The germline V gene has CDR1 SGHTA and CDR2 FQGNSA. The CDR3 loop spans 14 amino acids. CDR3 DNA: TGTGCCAGCAGCTTAGGGGGACTAGTTTACGAGCAGTACTTC. Its protein product is CASSLGGLVYEQYF.

The V call is TRBV5-4, the J call TRBJ1-3; D unclear. The germline V gene encodes CDR1 SGHNT and CDR2 YYREEE (reference sequence). Trimming pared 4 bases from V and 4 bases from J, leaving 12 bases between. The CDR3 loop spans 14 amino acids. The CDR3 coding sequence is TGTGCCAGCAGCCTCAGCGAGGCGGGAAACACCATATATTTT. Protein product: CASSLSEAGNTIYF.

This chain joins TRBV6-1 and TRBJ2-5; weak D call: TRBD1 (6 bases). This CDR3 is 16 amino acids long. V dropped 4 bases and J dropped 2 bases, with 17 bases sitting between them. CDR1 and CDR2 from the germline V gene are MNHNS and SASEGT. The CDR3 sequence is CASSASIGTTQETQYF. DNA for the CDR3: TGTGCCAGCAGTGCAAGTATCGGGACAACTCAAGAGACCCAGTACTTC.

The chain employs TRBV7-9 and TRBJ2-2, with D perhaps matching TRBD1 (5 bases). Per germline, CDR1 SEHNR and CDR2 FQNEAQ (reference sequence). V was cut by 4 bases and J by 3 bases, with 9 bases left in between. This CDR3 spans 14 amino acids. The CDR3 region is CASSSDSYTGELFF. CDR3 nucleotides: TGTGCCAGCAGCTCAGACAGCTACACCGGGGAGCTGTTTTTT.

The chain carries TRBV5-6 and TRBJ2-3, with 8 bases matching TRBD1. This CDR3 comprises 18 residues. V shed 1 base, J shed 0 bases, and the junction held 10 bases outside the gene matches. The germline CDR1 and CDR2 sequences are SGHDT and YYEEEE. The CDR3 loop reads CASSLFIPRTGSTDTQYF. DNA of the CDR3: TGTGCCAGCAGCTTGTTTATTCCTAGGACAGGGAGCACAGATACGCAGTATTTT.

V gene TRBV7-9 combines with J gene TRBJ2-3; possible D gene TRBD2, 6 bases. Trimming removed 6 bases at V and 0 bases at J, with 13 bases between. The CDR3 is 15 residues long. CDR1 SEHNR and CDR2 FQNEAQ come from the germline V gene (reference sequence). CDR3 in amino acids: CASRTTRSSTDTQYF. DNA for the CDR3: TGTGCCAGCAGGACGACTAGATCTAGCACAGATACGCAGTATTTT.

The V call is TRBV11-3, the J call TRBJ2-2; D may be TRBD1 (5 bases). Trimming left V 5 bases short and J 4 bases short, with 11 bases between. Germline V gives CDR1 SGHNT, CDR2 YENEEA. The CDR3 covers 14 residues. CDR3 residues: CASSRTGTTGELFF. The CDR3 DNA follows: TGTGCCAGCAGCCGAACAGGTACCACCGGGGAGCTGTTTTTT.